This record covers a single T cell receptor (beta chain). This specimen belongs to a study of control samples from healthy donors and cancer patients. This CDR3 is built from 15 residues. J gave up 7 bases and V 4 bases, and 7 bases lay outside the gene matches. Germline values: CDR1 GTSNPN, CDR2 SVGIG (reference sequence). Clones were sequenced by immunoSEQ multiplex PCR, and TCRdb holds only the in-frame ones, with some missing. In the table there are around 140,000 clones, 90% of which are singletons. This TCR derives from a man aged 35 to 55 in good health. The specimen was blood. V gene TRBV30 combines with J gene TRBJ2-2, with TRBD2 matching 12 bases. CDR3 residues: CAWTRGLAGIGELFF. The CDR3 DNA reads TGTGCCTGGACTCGAGGACTAGCGGGGATCGGGGAGCTGTTTTTT.